This entry lists 14 T cell receptor beta chains sequenced from one sample in a study of cytotoxic CD8 clonotypes in ibrutinib-treated CLL (dated by TCRdb to about 2021). The method behind the library was the immunoSEQ multiplex PCR assay. The immuneACCESS repertoire file appears here via TCRdb, limited to in-frame rearrangements. These files lack a portion of the clones; in checked studies, under half of the deficit traces to unresolved V genes, and the cause of the others is not known. The sample has tens of thousands of clones on record, around 68% of them singletons. The ten largest make up roughly 45% of the sample. The sample's time point, from its label and the paper: 12 months on ibrutinib. The material sequenced was PBMCs, taken after 12 months of ibrutinib treatment. Source of these receptors: a human donor with chronic lymphocytic leukemia.

This chain joins TRBV11-2 and TRBJ1-3; the D is unclear. Germline V CDR1 and CDR2: SGHAT, FQNNGV. V lost 2 bases, J lost 5 bases, and 10 bases lay in between. This CDR3 is 14 amino acids long. Written as DNA, the CDR3 is TGTGCCAGCAGCTTATCTAGCGGAAGAAACACCATATATTTT. Translating gives CASSLSSGRNTIYF.

This chain uses TRBV6-5 with TRBJ2-7; D is ambiguous. Germline loops: CDR1 MNHEY, CDR2 SVGAGI. V was pared by 5 bases and J by 3 bases, with 14 bases between. This CDR3 spans 14 amino acids. CDR3 in amino acids: CASSQGGSDYEQYF. The CDR3 coding sequence is TGTGCCAGCAGTCAAGGTGGTTCGGACTACGAGCAGTACTTC.

The chain has TRBV9 and TRBJ2-1; D ambiguous. The germline CDR1 and CDR2 sequences are SGDLS and YYNGEE. V was cut by 4 bases and J by 4 bases, with 6 bases left in between. The CDR3 is made up of 12 amino acids. CDR3 coding DNA: TGTGCCAGCAGCTTCACTTACAATGAGCAGTTCTTC. This gives the protein CASSFTYNEQFF. The full variable domain, rest sourced from reference TRBV9 and TRBJ2-1, is DSGVTQTPKHLITATGQRVTLRCSPRSGDLSVYWYQQSLDQGLQFLIQYYNGEERAKGNILERFSAQQFPDLHSELNLSSLELGDSALYFCASSFTYNEQFFGPGTRLTVL.

The V and J genes are TRBV21-1 and TRBJ2-5; the table's TRBD2 call for D was not verified on the DNA. TRBV21-1 is noted as a pseudogene. The CDR3 sequence is 17 residues long. The CDR3 DNA reads as TGTGCCAGCAGCAGACATATCGCGGGAGGACCACAAGAGACCCAGTACTTC. Its translation is CASSRHIAGGPQETQYF.

The table lists this clone with a few counts. The chain joins TRBV15 to TRBJ1-2; a weak D match, TRBD1 (5 bases). CDR3 length: 16 amino acids. V lost 0 bases and J 0 bases, leaving 11 bases between the germline ends. CDR1 LNHNV and CDR2 YYDKDF come from the germline V gene (reference sequence). The DNA for the CDR3 is TGTGCCACCAGCAGAGAGATAAGGGGAGCTAACTATGGCTACACCTTC. Its translation is CATSREIRGANYGYTF.

This clone was seen a single time. The V and J genes are TRBV7-2 and TRBJ2-7; D unclear. Germline CDR1 and CDR2: SGHTA and FQGNSA. Trimming removed 2 bases from V and 2 bases from J, with 4 bases in between. CDR3 length: 12 amino acids. CDR3 sequence reads: CASSLFPYEQYF. DNA for the CDR3: TGTGCCAGCAGCTTATTTCCCTACGAGCAGTACTTC.

The chain joins TRBV7-9 to TRBJ2-1; 16 bases line up with TRBD2. Germline V CDR1 and CDR2: SEHNR, FQNEAQ (reference sequence). The junction had 8 bases not matched to a gene; V was cut back by 4 bases and J by 2 bases. This CDR3 has 19 residues. The CDR3 protein is CASSSQRGLAGGTYNEQFF. In DNA form, the CDR3 reads TGTGCCAGCAGCTCCCAGAGGGGACTAGCGGGAGGGACCTACAATGAGCAGTTCTTC.

This chain connects TRBV6-1 to TRBJ2-1; TRBD2 matches at 14 bases. CDR3 size: 18 residues. Per the germline V gene, CDR1 is MNHNS and CDR2 is SASEGT. The ends lost 2 bases at V and 6 bases at J; junction bases unmatched: 9. CDR3 in amino acids: CASSERGTSGSGRNEQFF. CDR3 DNA sequence: TGTGCCAGCAGTGAAAGGGGGACTAGCGGGAGCGGTCGCAATGAGCAGTTCTTC.

The chain carries TRBV11-2 and TRBJ2-7, with D maybe TRBD2 (5 bases). This CDR3 has 14 amino acids. Per germline, CDR1 SGHAT and CDR2 FQNNGV. The V and J ends lost 5 bases and 2 bases respectively, with 13 bases between them. This chain's CDR3 is CASSHPPEAYEQYF. As DNA, the CDR3 is TGTGCCAGCAGCCACCCCCCGGAGGCCTACGAGCAGTACTTC.

CDR3 DNA sequence: TGTGCCAGTAGTAAGGGGACAGTAACATATAGCAATCAGCCCCAGCATTTT. Residues: CASSKGTVTYSNQPQHF. The V and J genes are TRBV19 and TRBJ1-5, with 7 bases aligning to TRBD1. V trimming: 4 bases; J trimming: 0 bases; junction bases outside the gene matches: 9. Per the germline V gene, CDR1 is LNHDA and CDR2 is SQIVND (reference sequence). The CDR3 is 17 amino acids.

This chain uses TRBV6-1 with TRBJ2-1; D possibly corresponds to TRBD2 (5 bases). Germline-derived CDR1 and CDR2 are MNHNS and SASEGT. This CDR3 is 10 amino acids long. Trimming removed 5 bases at V and 10 bases at J, with 6 bases between. CDR3 loop: CASSRLEQFF. Here the CDR3 DNA reads TGTGCCAGCAGTCGACTAGAGCAGTTCTTC.

This clone has just a few counts. This chain connects TRBV4-3 to TRBJ1-2; TRBD1 aligns across 9 bases. Looked up from germline, CDR1 is LGHNA and CDR2 is YSLEER. The CDR3 loop spans 16 amino acids. Trimming at V came to 1 base and at J to 4 bases, leaving 7 bases not matched to a gene. In DNA form, the CDR3 reads TGCGCCAGCAGCCAAGCCCCGGGACAGGGAGGCTATGGCTACACCTTC. This gives the protein CASSQAPGQGGYGYTF.

The rearrangement uses TRBV7-9 and TRBJ2-7; 8 positions agree with TRBD2. Trimming removed 5 bases from V and 6 bases from J; junction bases left unmatched: 6. Germline V gene data show CDR1 as SEHNR and CDR2 as FQNEAQ (reference sequence). The CDR3 loop spans 13 amino acids. CDR3 nucleotide sequence: TGTGCCAGCAGCCCGGGACTAGTGGGCGAGCAGTACTTC. Protein sequence: CASSPGLVGEQYF. The variable domain in full, with the rest retrieved from reference TRBV7-9 and TRBJ2-7, is DTGVSQNPRHKITKRGQNVTFRCDPISEHNRLYWYRQTLGQGPEFLTYFQNEAQLEKSRLLSDRFSAERPKGSFSTLEIQRTEQGDSAMYLCASSPGLVGEQYFGPGTRLTVT.

The genes are TRBV21-1 and TRBJ1-2; the table names TRBD1, a call not compared with the DNA. TRBV21-1 is a pseudogene segment. The CDR3 has 14 residues. This chain's CDR3 is CASSKKGVDRGYTF. The DNA of the CDR3 is TGTGCCAGCAGCAAAAAGGGAGTGGACAGAGGCTACACCTTC.